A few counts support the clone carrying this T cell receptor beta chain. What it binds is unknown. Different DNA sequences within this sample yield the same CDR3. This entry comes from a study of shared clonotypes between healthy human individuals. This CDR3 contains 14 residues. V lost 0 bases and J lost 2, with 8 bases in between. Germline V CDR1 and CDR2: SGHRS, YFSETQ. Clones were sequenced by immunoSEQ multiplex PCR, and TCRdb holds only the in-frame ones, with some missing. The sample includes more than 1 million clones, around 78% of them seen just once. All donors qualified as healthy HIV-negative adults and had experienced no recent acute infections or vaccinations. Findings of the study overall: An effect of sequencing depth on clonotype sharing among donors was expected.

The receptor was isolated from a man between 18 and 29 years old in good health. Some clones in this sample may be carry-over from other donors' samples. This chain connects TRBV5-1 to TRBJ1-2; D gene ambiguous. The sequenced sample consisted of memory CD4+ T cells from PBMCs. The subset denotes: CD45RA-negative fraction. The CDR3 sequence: CASSLESTNYGYTF. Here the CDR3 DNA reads TGCGCCAGCAGCTTGGAATCGACAAACTATGGCTACACCTTC.